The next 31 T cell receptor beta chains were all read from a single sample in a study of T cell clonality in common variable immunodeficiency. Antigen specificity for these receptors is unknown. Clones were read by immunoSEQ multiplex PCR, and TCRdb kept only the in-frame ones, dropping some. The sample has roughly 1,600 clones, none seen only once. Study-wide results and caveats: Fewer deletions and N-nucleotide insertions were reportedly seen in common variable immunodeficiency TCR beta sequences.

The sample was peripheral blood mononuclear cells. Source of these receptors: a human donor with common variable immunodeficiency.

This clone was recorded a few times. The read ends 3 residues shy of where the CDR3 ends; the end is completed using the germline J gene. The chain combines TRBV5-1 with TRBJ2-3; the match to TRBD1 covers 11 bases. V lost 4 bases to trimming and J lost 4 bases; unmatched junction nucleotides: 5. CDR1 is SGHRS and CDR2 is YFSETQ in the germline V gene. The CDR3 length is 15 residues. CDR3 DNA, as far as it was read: TGCGCCAGCAGCCGAGGGGACAGGGGGTCAGATACG. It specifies CASSRGDRGSDT. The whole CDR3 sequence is CASSRGDRGSDTQYF.

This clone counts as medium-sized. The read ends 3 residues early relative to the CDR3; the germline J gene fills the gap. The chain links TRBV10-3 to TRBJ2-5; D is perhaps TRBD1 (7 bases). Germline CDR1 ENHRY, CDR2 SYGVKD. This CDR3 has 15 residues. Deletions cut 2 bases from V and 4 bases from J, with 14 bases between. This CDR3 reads CAISEGGGGLETQYF. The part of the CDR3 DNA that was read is TGTGCCATCAGTGAGGGAGGGGGCGGATTAGAGACC.

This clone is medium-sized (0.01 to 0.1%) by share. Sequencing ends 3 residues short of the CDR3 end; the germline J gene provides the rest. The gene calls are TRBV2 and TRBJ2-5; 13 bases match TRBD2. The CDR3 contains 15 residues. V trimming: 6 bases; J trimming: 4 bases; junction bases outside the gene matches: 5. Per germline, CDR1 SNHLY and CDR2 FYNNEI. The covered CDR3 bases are TGTGCCAGCAGCGGACTAGCGGGGGTAGGAGAGACC. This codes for CASSGLAGVGET. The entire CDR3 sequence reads CASSGLAGVGETQYF.

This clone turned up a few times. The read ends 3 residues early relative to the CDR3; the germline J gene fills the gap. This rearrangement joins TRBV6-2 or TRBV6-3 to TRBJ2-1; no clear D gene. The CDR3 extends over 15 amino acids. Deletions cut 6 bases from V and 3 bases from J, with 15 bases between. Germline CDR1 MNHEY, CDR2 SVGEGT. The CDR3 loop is CASSPRLGFYNEQFF. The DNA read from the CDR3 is TGTGCCAGCAGCCCCCGCCTGGGCTTCTACAATGAG.

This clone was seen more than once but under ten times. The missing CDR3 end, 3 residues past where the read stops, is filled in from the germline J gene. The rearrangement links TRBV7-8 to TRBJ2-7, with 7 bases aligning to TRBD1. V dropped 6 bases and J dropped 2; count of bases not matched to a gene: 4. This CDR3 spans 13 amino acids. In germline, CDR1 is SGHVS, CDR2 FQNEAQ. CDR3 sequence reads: CASSSGGTYEQYF. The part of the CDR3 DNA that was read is TGTGCCAGCAGTTCAGGGGGAACCTACGAG.

The CDR3 protein is CASIGQSSSYNEQFF. CDR3 DNA (partial): TGTGCCAGCATCGGACAGTCGAGCTCCTACAATGAG. V gene TRBV7-9 combines with J gene TRBJ2-1; a weak D match, TRBD1 (6 bases). The CDR3 is cut off 3 residues early in the read; its end comes from the germline J gene. Germline CDR1 reads SEHNR; CDR2 reads FQNEAQ (reference sequence). V was trimmed by 7 bases and J by 0 bases, leaving 13 bases between them. The CDR3 covers 15 residues.

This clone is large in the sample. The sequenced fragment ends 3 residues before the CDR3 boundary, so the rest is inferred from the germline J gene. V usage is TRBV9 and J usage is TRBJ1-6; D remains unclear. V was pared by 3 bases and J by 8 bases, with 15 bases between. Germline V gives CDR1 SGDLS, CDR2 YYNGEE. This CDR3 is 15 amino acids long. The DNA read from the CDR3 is TGTGCCAGCAGCGGGAGTCACAGTTGGGATTCACCC. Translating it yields CASSGSHSWDSP. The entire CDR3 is CASSGSHSWDSPLHF.

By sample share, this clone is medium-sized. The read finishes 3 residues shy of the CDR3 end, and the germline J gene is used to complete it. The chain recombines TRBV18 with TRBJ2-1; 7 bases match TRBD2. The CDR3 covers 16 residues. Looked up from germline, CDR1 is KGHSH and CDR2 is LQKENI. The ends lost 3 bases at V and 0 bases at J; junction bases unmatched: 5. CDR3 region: CASSPPGGSSYNEQFF. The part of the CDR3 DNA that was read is TGTGCCAGCTCACCCCCCGGGGGGAGCTCCTACAATGAG.

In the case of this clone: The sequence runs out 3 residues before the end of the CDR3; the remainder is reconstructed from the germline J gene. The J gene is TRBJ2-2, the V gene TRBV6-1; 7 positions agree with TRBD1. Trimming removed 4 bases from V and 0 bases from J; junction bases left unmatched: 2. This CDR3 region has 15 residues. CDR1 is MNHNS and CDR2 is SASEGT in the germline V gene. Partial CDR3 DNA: TGTGCCAGCAGTGCCGGGACAGCGAACACCGGGGAG. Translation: CASSAGTANTGE. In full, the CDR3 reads CASSAGTANTGELFF.

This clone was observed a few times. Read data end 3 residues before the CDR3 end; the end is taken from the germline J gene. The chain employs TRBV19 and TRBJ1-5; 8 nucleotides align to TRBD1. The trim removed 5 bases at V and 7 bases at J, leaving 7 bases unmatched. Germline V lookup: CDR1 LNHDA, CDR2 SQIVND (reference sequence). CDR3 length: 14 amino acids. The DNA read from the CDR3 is TGTGCCAGTAGTGCCTGGACAGGGCAGCAGCCC. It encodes CASSAWTGQQP. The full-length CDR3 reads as CASSAWTGQQPQHF.

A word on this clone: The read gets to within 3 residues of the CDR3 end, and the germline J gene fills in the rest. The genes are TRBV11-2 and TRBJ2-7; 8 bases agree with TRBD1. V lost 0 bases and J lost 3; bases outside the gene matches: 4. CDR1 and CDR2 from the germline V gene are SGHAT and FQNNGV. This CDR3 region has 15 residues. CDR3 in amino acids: CASSLDAGQGYEQYF. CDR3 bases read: TGTGCCAGCAGCTTAGATGCCGGACAGGGCTACGAG.

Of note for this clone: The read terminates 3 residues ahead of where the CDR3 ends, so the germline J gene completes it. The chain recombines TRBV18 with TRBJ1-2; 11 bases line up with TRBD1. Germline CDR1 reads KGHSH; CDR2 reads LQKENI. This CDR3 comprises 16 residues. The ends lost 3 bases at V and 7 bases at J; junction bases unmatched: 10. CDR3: CASSPLDRGRDGGYTF. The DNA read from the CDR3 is TGTGCCAGCTCACCCCTGGACAGGGGGCGAGATGGTGGC.

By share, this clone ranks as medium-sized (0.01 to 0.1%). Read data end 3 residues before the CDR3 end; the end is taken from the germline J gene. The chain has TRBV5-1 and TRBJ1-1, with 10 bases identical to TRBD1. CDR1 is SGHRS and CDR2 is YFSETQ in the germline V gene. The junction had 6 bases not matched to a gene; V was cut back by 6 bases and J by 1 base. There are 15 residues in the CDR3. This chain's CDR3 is CASMPGQGSNTEAFF. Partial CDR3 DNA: TGCGCCAGCATGCCGGGACAGGGGTCGAACACTGAA.

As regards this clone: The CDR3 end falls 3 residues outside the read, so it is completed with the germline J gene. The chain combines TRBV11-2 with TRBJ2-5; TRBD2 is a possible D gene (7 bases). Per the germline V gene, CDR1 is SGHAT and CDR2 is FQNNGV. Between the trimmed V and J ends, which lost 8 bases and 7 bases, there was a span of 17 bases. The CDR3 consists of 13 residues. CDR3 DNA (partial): TGTGCCAGCGCTGCGGGGGCCGGGGGGACC. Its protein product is CASAAGAGGT. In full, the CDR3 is CASAAGAGGTQYF.

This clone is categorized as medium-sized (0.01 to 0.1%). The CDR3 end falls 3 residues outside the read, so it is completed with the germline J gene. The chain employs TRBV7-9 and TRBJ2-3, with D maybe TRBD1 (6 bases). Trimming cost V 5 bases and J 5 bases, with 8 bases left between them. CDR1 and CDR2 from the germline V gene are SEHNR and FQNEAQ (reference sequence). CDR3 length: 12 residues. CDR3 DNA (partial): TGTGCCAGCAGCCGAGGGGGAGATACG. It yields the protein CASSRGGDT. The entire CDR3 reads CASSRGGDTQYF.

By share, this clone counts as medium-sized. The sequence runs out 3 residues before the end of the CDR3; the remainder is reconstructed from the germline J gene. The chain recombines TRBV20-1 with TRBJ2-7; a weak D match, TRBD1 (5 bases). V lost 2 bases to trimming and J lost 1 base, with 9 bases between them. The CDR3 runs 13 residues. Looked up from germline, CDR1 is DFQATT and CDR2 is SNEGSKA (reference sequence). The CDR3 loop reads CSARSGASYEQYF. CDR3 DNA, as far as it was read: TGCAGTGCTAGAAGTGGGGCTTCCTACGAG.

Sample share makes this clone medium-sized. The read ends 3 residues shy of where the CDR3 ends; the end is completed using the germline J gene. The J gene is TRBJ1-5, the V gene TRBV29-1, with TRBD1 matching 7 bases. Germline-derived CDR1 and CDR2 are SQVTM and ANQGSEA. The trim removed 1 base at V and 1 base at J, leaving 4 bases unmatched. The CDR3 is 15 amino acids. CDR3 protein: CSVEVTGESNQPQHF. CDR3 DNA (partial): TGCAGCGTTGAAGTTACAGGGGAAAGCAATCAGCCC.

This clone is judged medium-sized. The covered CDR3 bases are TGTGCCAGCGGACAGGGTCGCAATGAG. Amino acid sequence: CASGQGRNE. The whole CDR3 sequence reads CASGQGRNEQFF. The chain recombines TRBV7-9 with TRBJ2-1, with 8 bases aligning to TRBD1. Read sequence stops 3 residues before the CDR3 end, and the germline J gene provides the missing end. The CDR3 sequence is 12 residues long. Trimming took 8 bases from V and 6 from J; bases not matched to a gene: 3. Germline lookup yields CDR1 SEHNR and CDR2 FQNEAQ (reference sequence).

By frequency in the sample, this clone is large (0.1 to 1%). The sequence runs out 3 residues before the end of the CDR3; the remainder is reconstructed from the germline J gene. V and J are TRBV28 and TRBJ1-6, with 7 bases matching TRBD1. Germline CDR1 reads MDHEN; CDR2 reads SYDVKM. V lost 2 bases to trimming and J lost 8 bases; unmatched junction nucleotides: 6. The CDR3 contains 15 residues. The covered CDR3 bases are TGTGCCAGCAGTTTAACGAGACAGGGATATTCACCC. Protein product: CASSLTRQGYSP. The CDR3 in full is CASSLTRQGYSPLHF.

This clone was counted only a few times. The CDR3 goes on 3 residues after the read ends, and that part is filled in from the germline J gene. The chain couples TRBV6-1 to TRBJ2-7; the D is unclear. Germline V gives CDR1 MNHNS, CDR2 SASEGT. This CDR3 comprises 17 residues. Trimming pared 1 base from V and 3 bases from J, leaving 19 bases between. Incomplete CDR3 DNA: TGTGCCAGCAGTGAAGGCCTAACGAGCATAAAGAACTACGAG. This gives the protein CASSEGLTSIKNYE. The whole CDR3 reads CASSEGLTSIKNYEQYF.

CDR3 protein: CAWSVGRTGVNEQYF. The covered CDR3 bases are TGTGCCTGGAGTGTAGGGAGGACAGGGGTCAACGAG. The chain joins TRBV30 to TRBJ2-7, with 9 bases that match TRBD1. From the germline J gene comes the end of the CDR3, since the read stops 3 residues before it. Germline assignment: CDR1 GTSNPN and CDR2 SVGIG (reference sequence). This CDR3 has 15 residues. V lost 0 bases to trimming and J lost 5 bases; unmatched junction nucleotides: 8.

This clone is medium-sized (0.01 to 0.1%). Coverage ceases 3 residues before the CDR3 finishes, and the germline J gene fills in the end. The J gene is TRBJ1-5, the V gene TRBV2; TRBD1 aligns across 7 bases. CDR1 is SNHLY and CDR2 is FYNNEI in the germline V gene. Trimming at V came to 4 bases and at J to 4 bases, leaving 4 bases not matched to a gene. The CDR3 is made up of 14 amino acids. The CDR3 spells CASSAYRGNQPQHF. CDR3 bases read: TGTGCCAGCAGTGCCTACAGGGGAAATCAGCCC.

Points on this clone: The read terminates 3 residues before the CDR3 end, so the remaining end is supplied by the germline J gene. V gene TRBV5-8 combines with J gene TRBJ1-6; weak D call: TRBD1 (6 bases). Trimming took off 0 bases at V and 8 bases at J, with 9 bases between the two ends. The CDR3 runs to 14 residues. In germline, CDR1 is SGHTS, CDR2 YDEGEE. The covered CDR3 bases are TGTGCCAGCAGCTTGGTCAGGGGAGATTCACCC. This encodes CASSLVRGDSP. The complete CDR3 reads CASSLVRGDSPLHF. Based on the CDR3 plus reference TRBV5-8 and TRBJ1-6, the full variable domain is EAGVTQSPTHLIKTRGQQATLRCSPISGHTSVYWYQQALGLGLQFLLWYDEGEERNRGNFPPRFSGRQFPNYSSELNVNALELEDSALYLCASSLVRGDSPLHFGNGTRLTVT.

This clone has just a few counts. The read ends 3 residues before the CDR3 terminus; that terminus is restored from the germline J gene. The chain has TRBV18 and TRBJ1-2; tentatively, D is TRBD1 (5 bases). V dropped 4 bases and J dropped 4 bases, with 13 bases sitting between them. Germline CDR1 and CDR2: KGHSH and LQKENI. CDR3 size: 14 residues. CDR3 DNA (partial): TGTGCCAGCTCACGGTCCGGGGGGTTCTATGGC. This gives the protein CASSRSGGFYG. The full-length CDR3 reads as CASSRSGGFYGYTF.

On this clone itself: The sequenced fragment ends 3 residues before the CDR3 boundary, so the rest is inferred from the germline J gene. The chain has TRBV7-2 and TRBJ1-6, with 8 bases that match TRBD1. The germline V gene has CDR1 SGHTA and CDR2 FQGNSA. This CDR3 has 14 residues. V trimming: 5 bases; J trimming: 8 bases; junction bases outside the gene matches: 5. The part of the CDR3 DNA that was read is TGTGCCAGCAGCAGACAGGGGCTAGATTCACCC. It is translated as CASSRQGLDSP. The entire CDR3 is CASSRQGLDSPLHF.

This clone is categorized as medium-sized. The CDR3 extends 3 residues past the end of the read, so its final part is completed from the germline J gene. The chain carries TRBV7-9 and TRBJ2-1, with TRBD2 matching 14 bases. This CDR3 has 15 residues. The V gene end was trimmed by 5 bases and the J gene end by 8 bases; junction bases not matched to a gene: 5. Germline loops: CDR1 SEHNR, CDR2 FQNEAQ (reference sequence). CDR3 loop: CASSKGTSGGHEQFF. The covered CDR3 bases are TGTGCCAGCAGCAAAGGGACTAGCGGGGGACATGAG.

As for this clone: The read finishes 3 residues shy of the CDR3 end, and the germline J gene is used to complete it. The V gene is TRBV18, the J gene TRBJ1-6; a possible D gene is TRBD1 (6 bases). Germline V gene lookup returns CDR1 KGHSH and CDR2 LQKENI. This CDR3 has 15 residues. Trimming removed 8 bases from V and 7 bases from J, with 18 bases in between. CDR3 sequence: CASGEGGGANSPLHF. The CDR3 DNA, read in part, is TGTGCCAGCGGAGAGGGTGGGGGGGCCAATTCACCC.

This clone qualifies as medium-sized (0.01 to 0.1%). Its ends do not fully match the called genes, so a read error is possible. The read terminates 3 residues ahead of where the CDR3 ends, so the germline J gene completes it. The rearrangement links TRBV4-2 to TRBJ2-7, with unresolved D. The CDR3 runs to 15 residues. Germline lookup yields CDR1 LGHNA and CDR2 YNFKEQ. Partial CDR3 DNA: TGCGCCAGCAGCCAAGAAGGGTTAGGTTCCTACGAG. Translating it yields CASSQEGLGSYE. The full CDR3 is CASSQEGLGSYEQYF.

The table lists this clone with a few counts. The DNA read from the CDR3 is TGTGCCAGCAGCCTTCTAGTTTTCGGGGAGACC. Translated: CASSLLVFGET. The complete CDR3 reads CASSLLVFGETQYF. V gene TRBV11-2 combines with J gene TRBJ2-5, with unresolved D. The read stops 3 residues short of the end of the CDR3; the missing end is completed from the germline J gene. V lost 5 bases and J lost 5, with 15 bases in between. Germline CDR1 reads SGHAT; CDR2 reads FQNNGV. The CDR3 has 14 amino acids.

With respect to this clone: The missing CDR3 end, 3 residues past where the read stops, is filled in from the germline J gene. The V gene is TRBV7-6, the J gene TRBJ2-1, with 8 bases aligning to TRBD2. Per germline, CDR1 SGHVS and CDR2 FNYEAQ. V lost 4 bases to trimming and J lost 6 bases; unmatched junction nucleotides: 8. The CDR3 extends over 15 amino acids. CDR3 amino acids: CASSSGGAGANEQFF. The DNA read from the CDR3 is TGTGCCAGCAGCTCGGGGGGGGCCGGAGCCAATGAG.

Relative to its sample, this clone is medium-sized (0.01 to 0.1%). Partial CDR3 DNA: TGTGCCAGCAGCTCGGGACAGGGCTTTACTGAA. It codes for CASSSGQGFTE. The entire CDR3 sequence reads CASSSGQGFTEAFF. The V call is TRBV5-4, the J call TRBJ1-1; TRBD1 matches at 9 bases. The CDR3 end lies 3 residues beyond the end of the read and is filled in from the germline J gene. After removal of 3 bases from V and 5 bases from J, the junction contained 5 bases not matched to a gene. Germline V gene lookup returns CDR1 SGHNT and CDR2 YYREEE (reference sequence). This CDR3 has 14 amino acids.